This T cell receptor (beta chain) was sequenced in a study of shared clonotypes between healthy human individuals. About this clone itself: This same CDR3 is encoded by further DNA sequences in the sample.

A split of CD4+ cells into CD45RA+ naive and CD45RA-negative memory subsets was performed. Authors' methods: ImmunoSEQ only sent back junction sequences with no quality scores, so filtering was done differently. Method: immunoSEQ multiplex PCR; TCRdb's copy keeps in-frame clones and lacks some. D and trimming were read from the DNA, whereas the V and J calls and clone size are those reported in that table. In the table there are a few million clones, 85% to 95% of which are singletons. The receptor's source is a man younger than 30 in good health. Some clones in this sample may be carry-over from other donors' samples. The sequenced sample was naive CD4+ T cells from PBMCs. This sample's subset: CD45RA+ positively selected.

In DNA, the CDR3 is TGTGCCAGCAGTTTGGGGGGACAGGGTGTATACGAGCAGTACTTC. This encodes CASSLGGQGVYEQYF. V gene TRBV28 combines with J gene TRBJ2-7; TRBD1 agrees at 9 bases. CDR1 and CDR2 (germline): MDHEN, SYDVKM. The J segment lost 4 bases and the V segment lost 3 bases, leaving 7 bases of the junction unmatched. The CDR3 totals 15 residues.